These 30 T cell receptor beta chains were all obtained from the same sample, sequenced in a study of identical twins. TCRdb reprocessed the 5' RACE reads via MiXCR and lists one record per CDR3 protein. The table shows about 1.7 million distinct CDR3 sequences, with under 35% occurring only once. The sample was cord blood. These receptors all stem from a newborn girl in good health.

This clonotype has more than one count but fewer than ten. V gene TRBV20-1 combines with J gene TRBJ2-5, with D hard to call. Trimming took off 3 bases at V and 5 bases at J, with 13 bases between the two ends. The CDR3 totals 13 residues. The germline V gene has CDR1 DFQATT and CDR2 SNEGSKA (reference sequence). CDR3 nucleotide sequence: TGCAGTGCTAGTACGCCTGTGGTGGAGACCCAGTACTTC. Translation gives CSASTPVVETQYF.

This chain uses TRBV25-1 with TRBJ2-7; weak D call: TRBD1 (6 bases). The CDR3 extends over 16 amino acids. Germline assignment: CDR1 MGHDK and CDR2 SYGVNS. V lost 5 bases, J lost 0 bases, and 17 bases lay in between. The DNA of the CDR3 is TGTGCCAGCAGTTCACACGACAGGCCCCGCTCCTACGAGCAGTACTTC. Protein sequence: CASSSHDRPRSYEQYF.

The chain uses TRBV6-6 and TRBJ2-1, with TRBD2 matching over 11 bases. The junction had 6 bases not matched to a gene; V was cut back by 6 bases and J by 2 bases. Germline values: CDR1 MNHNY, CDR2 SVGAGI (reference sequence). CDR3 length: 16 residues. The CDR3 coding sequence is TGTGCCAGCAGAATCCTAGCGGGGGGACCCTACAATGAGCAGTTCTTC. It is translated as CASRILAGGPYNEQFF.

CDR3 sequence: CASSFGLPADTQYF. Written as DNA, the CDR3 is TGTGCCAGCAGTTTCGGGCTTCCCGCAGATACGCAGTATTTT. The J gene is TRBJ2-3, the V gene TRBV12-3 or TRBV12-4; D is unresolved. The CDR3 is 14 amino acids. Deletions cut 3 bases from V and 4 bases from J, with 11 bases between.

V gene TRBV20-1 combines with J gene TRBJ2-3; no firm D call. From germline, CDR1 is DFQATT and CDR2 SNEGSKA (reference sequence). Trimming removed 3 bases at V and 2 bases at J, with 12 bases between. The length of the CDR3 is 14 residues. The CDR3: CSASRAQTTDTQYF. The CDR3 DNA sequence: TGCAGTGCTAGTCGGGCACAGACCACAGATACGCAGTATTTT.

The chain employs TRBV2 and TRBJ2-3; TRBD2 matches at 8 bases. This CDR3 region has 14 residues. CDR1 and CDR2 from the germline V gene are SNHLY and FYNNEI. The junction had 7 bases not matched to a gene; V was cut back by 6 bases and J by 5 bases. CDR3 DNA sequence: TGTGCCAGCAGGGCCGCGGGAGGCCAAGATACGCAGTATTTT. This gives the protein CASRAAGGQDTQYF.

Concerning this clonotype itself: One end of the junction fails to match germline, which may point to a read error. The chain employs TRBV25-1 and TRBJ2-3; a weak D match, TRBD1 (6 bases). Germline loops: CDR1 MGHDK, CDR2 SYGVNS. The CDR3 has 15 residues. In nucleotides, the CDR3 is TGTACCAGCAGTGAAAGGACAGTCAATAGAGATACGCAGTATTTT. Its protein product is CTSSERTVNRDTQYF.

This chain links TRBV7-8 with TRBJ2-5; tentative D call: TRBD2 (5 bases). The CDR3 has 17 amino acids. CDR1 SGHVS and CDR2 FQNEAQ come from the germline V gene. The V and J ends lost 0 bases and 0 bases respectively, with 14 bases between them. CDR3 in DNA: TGTGCCAGCAGCTTAGCGCGGGCCAGGCTGTACCAAGAGACCCAGTACTTC. This codes for CASSLARARLYQETQYF.

This rearrangement joins TRBV2 to TRBJ1-4; D gene ambiguous. V dropped 2 bases and J dropped 0 bases, with 10 bases sitting between them. The CDR3 is made up of 16 amino acids. Germline-derived CDR1 and CDR2 are SNHLY and FYNNEI. The CDR3 is CASSERTVATNEKLFF. The DNA of the CDR3 is TGTGCCAGCAGTGAACGGACGGTTGCAACTAATGAAAAACTGTTTTTT.

CDR3 nucleotides: TGTGCCAGCAGTTTAGGCCTCGACGGGAGATTCGTCTACGAGCAGTACTTC. Amino acid sequence: CASSLGLDGRFVYEQYF. The chain recombines TRBV12-3 or TRBV12-4 with TRBJ2-7; possible D gene TRBD2, 6 bases. The CDR3 spans 17 residues. Trimming removed 1 base at V and 3 bases at J, with 19 bases between.

Points on this clonotype: A much more abundant neighbour one base away suggests this may be a read error. The CDR3 sequence is CSARVQGDEKLFF. The CDR3 nucleotides read TGCAGTGCTAGAGTCCAGGGTGATGAAAAACTGTTTTTT. The chain is built from TRBV20-1 and TRBJ1-4; D possibly corresponds to TRBD1 (5 bases). V lost 1 base and J 6 bases, leaving 9 bases between the germline ends. The V gene's germline CDR1 is DFQATT and CDR2 SNEGSKA (reference sequence). The CDR3 loop spans 13 amino acids.

This clonotype turned up a few times. The rearrangement uses TRBV5-1 and TRBJ2-1; a weak D match, TRBD1 (6 bases). Germline CDR1 reads SGHRS; CDR2 reads YFSETQ. The CDR3 runs 16 residues. Trimming removed 0 bases at V and 4 bases at J, with 14 bases between. The CDR3 is CASSLAGDRLYNEQFF. DNA for the CDR3: TGCGCCAGCAGCTTGGCCGGTGACAGGCTATACAATGAGCAGTTCTTC.

The rearrangement uses TRBV12-3 or TRBV12-4 and TRBJ1-1; TRBD1 is a possible D gene (6 bases). The CDR3 contains 15 residues. The germline V and J ends were trimmed by 6 bases and 0 bases, with 14 bases remaining between them. CDR3 residues: CASSLMGAMNTEAFF. CDR3 nucleotides: TGTGCCAGCAGCCTCATGGGGGCCATGAACACTGAAGCTTTCTTT.

DNA of the CDR3: TGTGCCATCAGTGGGACGGTAAGGAACACTGAAGCTTTCTTT. This sequence encodes CAISGTVRNTEAFF. The V gene is TRBV10-3, the J gene TRBJ1-1, with unresolved D. CDR1 ENHRY and CDR2 SYGVKD come from the germline V gene. The ends were cut back, 4 bases at V and 1 base at J, with 10 bases in the middle. This CDR3 has 14 residues.

The chain recombines TRBV7-9 with TRBJ2-3, with 8 bases lining up with TRBD2. V lost 6 bases to trimming and J lost 2 bases; unmatched junction nucleotides: 10. This CDR3 is 16 amino acids long. CDR1 and CDR2 from the germline V gene are SEHNR and FQNEAQ (reference sequence). The CDR3 nucleotides are TGTGCCAGCAGGTTCTCGGGGACTAGAGTCACAGATACGCAGTATTTT. Its translation: CASRFSGTRVTDTQYF.

This clonotype has more than one count but fewer than ten. The rearrangement uses TRBV11-2 and TRBJ2-5, with 8 bases matching TRBD2. The germline V gene encodes CDR1 SGHAT and CDR2 FQNNGV. CDR3 length: 16 residues. Losses at the gene ends were 1 base for V and 2 bases for J; bases not matched to a gene: 6. The CDR3 DNA follows: TGTGCCAGCAGCTTAGGTTGGGTAGCGGGACAAGAGACCCAGTACTTC. The encoded protein is CASSLGWVAGQETQYF. The complete variable domain, with remaining parts taken from reference TRBV11-2 and TRBJ2-5, reads EAGVAQSPRYKIIEKRQSVAFWCNPISGHATLYWYQQILGQGPKLLIQFQNNGVVDDSQLPKDRFSAERLKGVDSTLKIQPAKLEDSAVYLCASSLGWVAGQETQYFGPGTRLLVL.

This clonotype was counted once. The junction departs from the called germline gene at one end, perhaps through a read error. The genes are TRBV20-1 and TRBJ1-6; possibly TRBD1 for D (6 bases). This CDR3 has 16 amino acids. CDR1 is DFQATT, CDR2 SNEGSKA, per germline (reference sequence). The CDR3 sequence is CSARDQTRGGHSPLRF. The CDR3 DNA reads as TGCAGTGCTAGAGATCAAACCCGGGGGGGGCATTCACCCCTCCGCTTT.

The chain recombines TRBV6-2 or TRBV6-3 with TRBJ2-3; 9 bases agree with TRBD2. V shed 2 bases, J shed 2 bases, and the junction held 8 bases outside the gene matches. The length of the CDR3 is 17 residues. Germline V lookup: CDR1 MNHEY, CDR2 SVGEGT. CDR3 protein: CASSYRSGGWFTDTQYF. CDR3 nucleotides: TGTGCCAGCAGTTACAGGAGCGGGGGGTGGTTCACAGATACGCAGTATTTT.

This clonotype showed up just a few times. The chain combines TRBV27 with TRBJ2-1; D may be TRBD2 (6 bases). CDR3 length: 14 residues. CDR1 and CDR2 from the germline V gene are MNHEY and SMNVEV (reference sequence). Trimming took off 5 bases at V and 6 bases at J, with 14 bases between the two ends. The CDR3 here is CASSIRLGTNEQFF. Here the CDR3 DNA reads TGTGCCAGCAGTATACGACTAGGGACCAATGAGCAGTTCTTC.

The gene calls are TRBV27 and TRBJ2-2, with D possibly being TRBD2 (5 bases). Trimming pared 4 bases from V and 8 bases from J, leaving 8 bases between. Germline-derived CDR1 and CDR2 are MNHEY and SMNVEV (reference sequence). This CDR3 contains 12 residues. In DNA, the CDR3 is TGTGCCAGCAGTTCACGGGAAGGGGAGCTGTTTTTT. Translating gives CASSSREGELFF.

The chain is built from TRBV20-1 and TRBJ2-1; tentatively, D is TRBD1 (6 bases). The V end lost 2 bases, the J end lost 3 bases, and 11 bases lay between the germline ends. This CDR3 has 14 residues. Germline assignment: CDR1 DFQATT and CDR2 SNEGSKA (reference sequence). CDR3 in DNA: TGCAGTGCTAGAAAGACAGGACACTACAATGAGCAGTTCTTC. Translated: CSARKTGHYNEQFF.

The chain combines TRBV25-1 with TRBJ2-7; D may be TRBD2 (6 bases). Germline assignment: CDR1 MGHDK and CDR2 SYGVNS. Trimming removed 2 bases from V and 4 bases from J, with 15 bases in between. There are 15 residues in the CDR3. This CDR3 reads CASSEGWPSAYEQYF. The CDR3, as DNA: TGTGCCAGCAGTGAAGGATGGCCTAGCGCGTACGAGCAGTACTTC.

The V gene is TRBV6-1, the J gene TRBJ2-7, with TRBD1 as a possible D gene (5 bases). Trimming pared 1 base from V and 2 bases from J, leaving 12 bases between. Germline-derived CDR1 and CDR2 are MNHNS and SASEGT. CDR3 length equals 15 residues. CDR3 residues: CASSEGQFYAYEQYF. The CDR3 DNA reads as TGTGCCAGCAGTGAAGGACAGTTCTACGCCTACGAGCAGTACTTC.

This clonotype was seen a handful of times. The rearrangement uses TRBV6-1 and TRBJ1-6, with TRBD1 identical over 9 bases. The CDR3 length is 14 residues. The trim removed 3 bases at V and 8 bases at J, leaving 2 bases unmatched. Germline values: CDR1 MNHNS, CDR2 SASEGT. The CDR3 DNA reads as TGTGCCAGCAGTGAGGGGACAGGGTATTCACCCCTCCACTTT. This sequence encodes CASSEGTGYSPLHF.

The chain employs TRBV24-1 and TRBJ2-1, with 8 bases aligning to TRBD2. CDR1 KGHDR and CDR2 SFDVKD come from the germline V gene. The V and J ends lost 2 bases and 8 bases, in that order; junction bases with no gene match: 13. The CDR3 contains 17 residues. CDR3: CATSDSPLGAGGHEQFF. CDR3 in DNA: TGTGCCACCAGTGATTCCCCGTTAGGGGCGGGGGGCCATGAGCAGTTCTTC.

This clonotype showed up many times. The chain recombines TRBV29-1 with TRBJ2-5, with 8 bases identical to TRBD1. CDR1 is SQVTM and CDR2 is ANQGSEA in the germline V gene. This CDR3 region has 13 residues. Losses at the gene ends were 1 base for V and 7 bases for J; bases not matched to a gene: 5. The CDR3 DNA follows: TGCAGCGTTGAAGCCACAGGGGGTGGGACCCAGTACTTC. Residues: CSVEATGGGTQYF. Variable domain in full (rest from reference TRBV29-1 and TRBJ2-5): SAVISQKPSRDICQRGTSLTIQCQVDSQVTMMFWYRQQPGQSLTLIATANQGSEATYESGFVIDKFPISRPNLTFSTLTVSNMSPEDSSIYLCSVEATGGGTQYFGPGTRLLVL.

In this sample, this clonotype turned up many times. The chain links TRBV4-1 to TRBJ2-5; tentatively, D is TRBD1 or TRBD2 (6 bases each). Trimming removed 5 bases at V and 1 base at J, with 11 bases between. Germline loops: CDR1 MGHRA, CDR2 YSYEKL. The CDR3 has 14 amino acids. CDR3 loop: CASSFRGLQETQYF. CDR3 DNA: TGCGCCAGCAGCTTCAGGGGACTCCAAGAGACCCAGTACTTC.

V is TRBV9 and J is TRBJ1-2; perhaps TRBD1 as D (5 bases). This CDR3 spans 14 amino acids. V was clipped by 0 bases and J by 6 bases, with 12 bases between them. CDR1 SGDLS and CDR2 YYNGEE come from the germline V gene. In DNA, the CDR3 is TGTGCCAGCAGCGTAGAAGGGGTGCCCAATGGCTACACCTTC. This sequence encodes CASSVEGVPNGYTF.

The V call is TRBV5-1, the J call TRBJ2-7, with a possible D match to TRBD2 (6 bases). The V end lost 3 bases, the J end lost 7 bases, and 23 bases lay between the germline ends. Looked up from germline, CDR1 is SGHRS and CDR2 is YFSETQ. CDR3 length: 16 amino acids. CDR3 protein: CASSSPGLGRSNEQYF. As DNA, the CDR3 is TGCGCCAGCAGCTCCCCGGGACTGGGGAGATCCAATGAGCAGTACTTC. Based on the CDR3 plus reference TRBV5-1 and TRBJ2-7, the full variable domain is KAGVTQTPRYLIKTRGQQVTLSCSPISGHRSVSWYQQTPGQGLQFLFEYFSETQRNKGNFPGRFSGRQFSNSRSEMNVSTLELGDSALYLCASSSPGLGRSNEQYFGPGTRLTVT.

The chain uses TRBV15 and TRBJ1-5, with TRBD1 as a possible D gene (5 bases). CDR3 size: 14 residues. With 0 bases removed from V and 6 bases from J, the gap between germline ends came to 9 bases. Germline-derived CDR1 and CDR2 are LNHNV and YYDKDF (reference sequence). CDR3 DNA: TGTGCCACCAGCAGAGAGACGGGGACTCAGCCCCAGCATTTT. Its translation is CATSRETGTQPQHF.